Listed below are T cell receptor beta chains from one sample, sequenced in a study of blood T cell repertoires in COVID-19. Clones were read by immunoSEQ multiplex PCR, and TCRdb kept only the in-frame ones, dropping some. The sample contains about 190,000 clones, around 87% of which appear only once. Sequenced sample: PBMCs or T cells enriched from blood (not recorded which). The receptor set was obtained from a woman aged 40 to 49 in a cohort exposed to, infected with or recovered from COVID-19 (not recorded which). CDR3s include the opening cysteine and the closing phenylalanine or tryptophan. Fields, in order: J gene, D gene, V gene, clone size, CDR3 DNA, CDR3 protein. A D gene is named only where the DNA matches it firmly. The listing skips clone size in some rows; elsewhere it reads once, few, many or a size class.

TRBJ1-6 | NA | TRBV5-4 | NA | TGTGCCAGCAGCTTGGCCGACCACCGGGGTTCACCCCTCCACTTT | CASSLADHRGSPLHF
TRBJ2-1 | TRBD2 | TRBV5-6 | NA | TGTGCCAGCAGCTCCTGGACTAGCGGTCACAATGAGCAGTTCTTC | CASSSWTSGHNEQFF
TRBJ1-1 | NA | TRBV2 | NA | TGTGCCAGCAGCCCCGGGACTCCCAGAGGGAACACTGAAGCTTTCTTT | CASSPGTPRGNTEAFF
TRBJ1-1 | NA | TRBV11-2 | NA | TGTGCCAGCAGCCTACGGGACACCTTATACACTGAAGCTTTCTTT | CASSLRDTLYTEAFF
TRBJ1-5 | NA | TRBV10-1 | NA | TGCGCCAGCAGTGAGTCGGGAGCTCAGCCCCAGCATTTT | CASSESGAQPQHF
TRBJ1-4 | NA | TRBV6-5 | NA | TGTGCCAGCAGTTACCTTAGGACGGGAGAAAAACTGTTTTTT | CASSYLRTGEKLFF
TRBJ2-7 | TRBD1 | TRBV5-5 | NA | TGTGCCAGCAGCTCGACAGGGGGCTTGAACGAGCAGTACTTC | CASSSTGGLNEQYF
TRBJ2-7 | NA | TRBV6-5 | NA | TGTGCCAGCAGACGCCAGGGTCACCTCGACGAGCAGTACTTC | CASRRQGHLDEQYF
TRBJ1-1 | NA | TRBV2 | NA | TGTGCCAGCAGTCACCGGAGGAGGGACCGAGAACGAGCTTTCTTT | CASSHRRRDRERAFF
TRBJ2-1 | NA | TRBV18 | NA | TGTGCCAGCTCACGACAGTCCAGCTCCTACAATGAGCAGTTCTTC | CASSRQSSSYNEQFF
TRBJ1-5 | NA | TRBV6-6 | NA | TGTGCCAGCAGCCTAATTTATAGCAATCAGCCCCAGCATTTT | CASSLIYSNQPQHF
TRBJ2-5 | NA | TRBV28 | NA | TGTGCCAGCAGGTGGACAGCGGGACGTGAGACCCAGTACTTC | CASRWTAGRETQYF
TRBJ1-5 | NA | TRBV27 | NA | TGTGCCAGCAGTTTTGGAGGGGTTCGTCAGCCCCAGCATTTT | CASSFGGVRQPQHF
TRBJ1-1 | TRBD1 | TRBV6-5 | NA | TGTGCCAGCAGTTATGACAGGGTTGAAGCTTTCTTT | CASSYDRVEAFF
TRBJ2-5 | NA | TRBV5-4 | NA | TGTGCCAGCAGCTTGTTCCCCCCGGGATCCCTTCAAGAGACCCAGTACTTC | CASSLFPPGSLQETQYF
TRBJ1-6 | NA | TRBV27 | NA | TGTGCCAGCAGTTTAGGGGAGTATAATTCACCCCTCCACTTT | CASSLGEYNSPLHF
TRBJ1-2 | NA | TRBV11-3 | NA | TGTGCCAGCAGCTTAGGGAGGGCTGGTGGCTACACCTTC | CASSLGRAGGYTF
TRBJ1-1 | NA | TRBV12-3/TRBV12-4 | NA | TGTGCCAGCAGTTTAAATAGAGGGACTGAAGCTTTCTTT | CASSLNRGTEAFF
TRBJ1-1 | NA | TRBV11-3 | NA | TGTGCCAGCAGCGCTGGTGCCGGGACTGAAGCTTTCTTT | CASSAGAGTEAFF
TRBJ2-1 | TRBD2 | TRBV29-1 | once | TGCAGCGTTGAAGATCTGACTAGCGGGGGACTAAACAATGAGCAGTTCTTC | CSVEDLTSGGLNNEQFF
TRBJ1-2 | NA | TRBV10-2 | NA | TGCGCCAGCAGTGGGACATTCGATGGCTACACCTTC | CASSGTFDGYTF
TRBJ1-5 | TRBD1 | TRBV6-4 | few | TGTGCCAGCAGTGTCACGGGACAGCCTGAGCAGCCCCAGCATTTT | CASSVTGQPEQPQHF
TRBJ1-1 | NA | TRBV9 | NA | TGTGCCAGCAGCGTAGGGGTAGGGGTGGGTGTAACTGAAGCTTTCTTT | CASSVGVGVGVTEAFF
TRBJ2-1 | NA | TRBV5-6 | few | TGTGCCAGCAGCCCTAACGTGGCGGCGAATGAGCAGTTCTTC | CASSPNVAANEQFF
TRBJ1-2 | TRBD1 | TRBV6-5 | NA | TGTGCCAGCAGTCCTACAGGGGGATCAAACTATGGCTACACCTTC | CASSPTGGSNYGYTF
TRBJ2-3 | NA | TRBV19 | NA | TGTGCCAGTAGTATGACCGGGACTGTCTCAGATACGCAGTATTTT | CASSMTGTVSDTQYF
TRBJ1-1 | TRBD1 | TRBV5-1 | NA | TGCGCCAGCAGCACTACCGGGACAGGGGCGAGAAACACTGAAGCTTTCTTT | CASSTTGTGARNTEAFF
TRBJ2-5 | TRBD1 | TRBV19 | NA | TGTGCCAGCACCGACAGGGGCAGAGAGACCCAGTACTTC | CASTDRGRETQYF
TRBJ1-5 | TRBD1 | TRBV15 | NA | TGTGCCACCAGCAGAGATCGGGACAGGACCAGAAATCAGCCCCAGCATTTT | CATSRDRDRTRNQPQHF
TRBJ1-5 | TRBD1 | TRBV2 | NA | TGTGCCAGCAGGGGGGACAGTAGCAATCAGCCCCAGCATTTT | CASRGDSSNQPQHF
TRBJ1-3 | NA | TRBV5-1 | NA | TGCGCCAGCAGCTTGGAGCCGCCATCCTCTGGAAACACCATATATTTT | CASSLEPPSSGNTIYF
TRBJ1-1 | TRBD1 | TRBV13 | NA | TGTGCCAGCAGCTTAGGCAGGTCAGGGGGCACTGAAGCTTTCTTT | CASSLGRSGGTEAFF
TRBJ1-5 | NA | TRBV1 | NA | TGCACCAGCAGCCAACACCACAAACAGGGGGAGGGTCAGCCCCAGCATTTT | CTSSQHHKQGEGQPQHF
TRBJ2-7 | NA | TRBV2 | NA | TGTGCCAGCAGTGAATTGACAGCGATCTACGAGCAGTACTTC | CASSELTAIYEQYF
TRBJ1-1 | NA | TRBV7-9 | once | TGTGCCAGCAGCTTTGGGGGGTTGAACACTGAAGCTTTCTTT | CASSFGGLNTEAFF
TRBJ1-4 | TRBD1 | TRBV14 | once | TGTGCCAGCAGCCTCCGGACAGGGGGCGGTGAAAAACTGTTTTTT | CASSLRTGGGEKLFF
TRBJ1-1 | NA | TRBV9 | NA | TGTGCCAGCAGCCCTCGGGGACTAATGAACACTGAAGCTTTCTTT | CASSPRGLMNTEAFF
TRBJ2-1 | TRBD2 | TRBV7-9 | NA | TGTGCCAGCACCGTAGCGGGAGGGAACGAGCAGTTCTTC | CASTVAGGNEQFF
TRBJ1-1 | NA | TRBV27 | NA | TGTGCCAGCAGCTTACAGGGAATGAACACTGAAGCTTTCTTT | CASSLQGMNTEAFF
TRBJ1-1 | NA | TRBV27 | NA | TGTGCCAGCAGCTCATTGGGGGGGGGTATGAACACTGAAGCTTTCTTT | CASSSLGGGMNTEAFF
TRBJ2-3 | TRBD1 | TRBV4-1 | NA | TGCGCCAGCAGCCACTACGGACAGGGCCAGACGGGAGATACGCAGTATTTT | CASSHYGQGQTGDTQYF
TRBJ1-2 | TRBD1 | TRBV9 | NA | TGTGCCAGCAGCGTAGGAAGGGACAGGGCCTATGGCTACACCTTC | CASSVGRDRAYGYTF
TRBJ2-1 | TRBD1 | TRBV5-4 | NA | TGTGCCAGCAGCCTGGGACAGCGTTACAATGAGCAGTTCTTC | CASSLGQRYNEQFF